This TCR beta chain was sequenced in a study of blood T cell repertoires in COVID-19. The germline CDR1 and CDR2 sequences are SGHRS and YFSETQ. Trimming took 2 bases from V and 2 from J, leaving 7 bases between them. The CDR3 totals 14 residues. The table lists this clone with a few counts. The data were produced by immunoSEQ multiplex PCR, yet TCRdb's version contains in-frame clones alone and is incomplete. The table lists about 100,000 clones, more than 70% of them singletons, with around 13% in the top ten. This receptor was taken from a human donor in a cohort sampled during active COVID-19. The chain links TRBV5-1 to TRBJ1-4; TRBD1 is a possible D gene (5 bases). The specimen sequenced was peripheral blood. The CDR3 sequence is CASSFQGTNEKLFF. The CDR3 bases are TGCGCCAGCAGCTTCCAGGGTACTAATGAAAAACTGTTTTTT. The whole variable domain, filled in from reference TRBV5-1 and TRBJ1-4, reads KAGVTQTPRYLIKTRGQQVTLSCSPISGHRSVSWYQQTPGQGLQFLFEYFSETQRNKGNFPGRFSGRQFSNSRSEMNVSTLELGDSALYLCASSFQGTNEKLFFGSGTQLSVL.